The entry that follows covers one T cell receptor (beta chain) sequence. Clones were read by immunoSEQ multiplex PCR, and TCRdb kept only the in-frame ones, dropping some. The data show 210,000 or so clones, 80% to 85% seen once. The source of the sample is a study of blood T cell repertoires in COVID-19. Study-wide context: Samples came from the United States, Italy and Spain, spanning acute and convalescent COVID-19.

The CDR3 covers 15 residues. Trimming removed 4 bases from V and 10 bases from J, with 23 bases in between. Per the germline V gene, CDR1 is SGHDT and CDR2 is YYEEEE. This clonotype was obtained from a human donor in a cohort sampled during active COVID-19. Sequencing was carried out using peripheral blood. The chain couples TRBV5-6 to TRBJ1-1, with D possibly TRBD1 on 6 matching bases. As DNA, the CDR3 is TGTGCCAGCAGCACAAAAGGGGGAGGGGACCTTACAGCTTTCTTT. Translating gives CASSTKGGGDLTAFF.